One sample yielded the 32 T cell receptor beta chains listed below, sequenced in a study of T cell responses to AZD1222 COVID-19 vaccine (dated by TCRdb to 2020 to 2022). The method was the immunoSEQ multiplex PCR assay. Here the immuneACCESS table is served through TCRdb, limited to in-frame sequences with V and J called. Missing clones are a known gap in these copies; in checked studies unresolved V genes cover under half, and the rest lacks a known reason. This sample is represented by 90,000 to 120,000 clones; nearly 90% of them were singletons. The ten largest make up under 3% of the sample. Interpreted using the paper, the time point label stands for: about 28 days (+/-7) after the second vaccine dose. Here the sequenced sample was peripheral blood, taken 28 days after the second AZD1222 dose. The receptors come from an adult who received the AZD1222 COVID-19 vaccine.

The chain is built from TRBV7-3 and TRBJ2-3; TRBD2 matches at 7 bases. CDR1 and CDR2 (germline): SGHTA, FQGTGA. Trimming removed 4 bases from V and 7 bases from J; junction bases left unmatched: 11. This CDR3 contains 15 residues. CDR3 loop: CASSSIDGGTYTQYF. DNA for the CDR3: TGTGCCAGCAGCTCAATTGACGGGGGGACCTATACGCAGTATTTT.

V usage is TRBV30 and J usage is TRBJ1-4; no firm D call. Germline values: CDR1 GTSNPN, CDR2 SVGIG (reference sequence). The CDR3 contains 14 residues. V was clipped by 0 bases and J by 3 bases, with 8 bases between them. The CDR3 sequence: CAWSVRRANEKLFF. DNA of the CDR3: TGTGCCTGGAGTGTACGGAGAGCTAATGAAAAACTGTTTTTT.

This clone appeared a few times. Other DNA sequences in the sample encode the same CDR3. The chain carries TRBV7-9 and TRBJ1-2; D uncertain. The V end was cut by 1 base, the J end by 4 bases, with 4 bases between. The CDR3 totals 12 residues. The germline CDR1 and CDR2 sequences are SEHNR and FQNEAQ (reference sequence). CDR3 residues: CASSLVGYGYTF. As DNA, the CDR3 is TGTGCCAGCAGCTTAGTTGGCTATGGCTACACCTTC.

The chain links TRBV28 to TRBJ1-2; possible D gene TRBD1, 6 bases. V was trimmed by 5 bases and J by 3 bases, leaving 13 bases between them. CDR1 and CDR2 (germline): MDHEN, SYDVKM. There are 14 residues in the CDR3. CDR3 DNA: TGTGCCAGCAGTCATAAGGACAGATACTATGGCTACACCTTC. It specifies CASSHKDRYYGYTF.

The rearrangement joins TRBV29-1 to TRBJ1-5; D gene ambiguous. V lost 1 base, J lost 2 bases, and 9 bases lay in between. Germline V gives CDR1 SQVTM, CDR2 ANQGSEA. The CDR3 length is 14 residues. In DNA, the CDR3 is TGCAGCGTTGAAGTCGGCTACGGCAATCAGCCCCAGCATTTT. This encodes CSVEVGYGNQPQHF. Full variable domain (rest looked up from reference TRBV29-1 and TRBJ1-5): SAVISQKPSRDICQRGTSLTIQCQVDSQVTMMFWYRQQPGQSLTLIATANQGSEATYESGFVIDKFPISRPNLTFSTLTVSNMSPEDSSIYLCSVEVGYGNQPQHFGDGTRLSIL.

The CDR3 loop reads CASSLPSGTYNEQFF. Here the CDR3 DNA reads TGTGCCAGCAGTTTGCCTAGCGGGACCTACAATGAGCAGTTCTTC. The rearrangement uses TRBV28 and TRBJ2-1; TRBD2 matches at 9 bases. With V trimmed by 3 bases and J by 2 bases, 2 bases remained unmatched. CDR3 length: 15 residues. Germline loops: CDR1 MDHEN, CDR2 SYDVKM.

J is TRBJ1-1 and V is TRBV5-1, with 9 bases identical to TRBD1. CDR3 length: 13 residues. From germline, CDR1 is SGHRS and CDR2 YFSETQ. Trimming removed 7 bases from V and 2 bases from J; junction bases left unmatched: 3. Written as DNA, the CDR3 is TGCGCCAGCTGGGACAGGGTAAACACTGAAGCTTTCTTT. This gives the protein CASWDRVNTEAFF.

The chain is built from TRBV2 and TRBJ2-7; 8 bases are a match to TRBD2. Germline V gene lookup returns CDR1 SNHLY and CDR2 FYNNEI. J was trimmed by 0 bases and V by 6 bases; bases with no gene match: 4. CDR3 length: 14 residues. The CDR3 bases are TGTGCCAGCAGCTCCGGGACTAGCTCCTACGAGCAGTACTTC. Translating gives CASSSGTSSYEQYF.

This clone was picked up a small number of times. CDR3 in amino acids: CASRGDISNQPQHF. CDR3 bases: TGTGCCAGTAGAGGGGACATTAGCAATCAGCCCCAGCATTTT. The chain is built from TRBV19 and TRBJ1-5, with D perhaps matching TRBD1 (6 bases). The CDR3 runs 14 residues. Germline-derived CDR1 and CDR2 are LNHDA and SQIVND (reference sequence). V was cut by 6 bases and J by 0 bases, with 9 bases left in between.

The DNA of the CDR3 is TGTGCCAGCAGTTTAGCGGGAGTGGTGGTTGAGCAGTTCTTC. It codes for CASSLAGVVVEQFF. J is TRBJ2-1 and V is TRBV28; TRBD2 aligns across 7 bases. CDR3 length equals 14 residues. Germline V gene data show CDR1 as MDHEN and CDR2 as SYDVKM. Trimming removed 2 bases from V and 9 bases from J; junction bases left unmatched: 7.

This chain connects TRBV7-9 to TRBJ2-3; D is uncertain. This CDR3 spans 14 amino acids. Trimming took 4 bases from V and 2 from J, leaving 10 bases between them. The germline gives CDR1 SEHNR, CDR2 FQNEAQ (reference sequence). Here the CDR3 reads CASSSSAFTDTQYF. The CDR3 nucleotides are TGTGCCAGCAGCTCCTCAGCCTTCACAGATACGCAGTATTTT.

The J gene is TRBJ1-2, the V gene TRBV19; D is possibly TRBD1 (6 bases). This CDR3 contains 14 residues. Looked up from germline, CDR1 is LNHDA and CDR2 is SQIVND (reference sequence). V lost 4 bases, J lost 4 bases, and 13 bases lay in between. CDR3 sequence: CASSTETGAYGYTF. CDR3 DNA sequence: TGTGCCAGTAGTACCGAGACAGGAGCCTATGGCTACACCTTC.

This clone appeared a single time. V usage is TRBV28 and J usage is TRBJ2-3, with D possibly matching TRBD2 (5 bases). CDR1 MDHEN and CDR2 SYDVKM come from the germline V gene. CDR3 size: 16 residues. The ends were cut back, 5 bases at V and 2 bases at J, with 17 bases in the middle. The chain's CDR3 is CASSTGVATNTDTQYF. The CDR3 DNA reads TGTGCCAGCAGTACCGGGGTAGCGACAAACACAGATACGCAGTATTTT.

The chain has TRBV29-1 and TRBJ2-7; 8 positions match TRBD1. The CDR3 runs to 12 residues. Germline trimming cut 8 bases from V and 6 bases from J; bases unmatched to any gene: 9. The germline CDR1 and CDR2 sequences are SQVTM and ANQGSEA. CDR3 protein: CSIRQGSTEQYF. The CDR3, as DNA: TGCAGCATCCGACAGGGGTCCACCGAGCAGTACTTC.

This clone occurred once. The chain is built from TRBV18 and TRBJ2-1; TRBD2 aligns across 8 bases. Trimming at V came to 1 base and at J to 7 bases, leaving 12 bases not matched to a gene. This CDR3 is 17 amino acids long. The germline V gene has CDR1 KGHSH and CDR2 LQKENI. The CDR3 coding sequence is TGTGCCAGCTCACCACTTAATTCAGCGGGAGTAGGGAATGAGCAGTTCTTC. Its translation is CASSPLNSAGVGNEQFF.

The gene calls are TRBV28 and TRBJ1-1, with D unclear. The CDR3 covers 12 residues. Germline CDR1 MDHEN, CDR2 SYDVKM. V gave up 6 bases and J gave up 4 bases, with 9 bases separating them. The CDR3 sequence: CASRVPATEAFF. CDR3 nucleotides: TGTGCCAGCAGAGTACCAGCCACTGAAGCTTTCTTT.

DNA of the CDR3: TGTGCCAGCAGCCTCGAGAGCAACTATGGCTACACCTTC. Its translation: CASSLESNYGYTF. The chain links TRBV28 to TRBJ1-2; D remains ambiguous. This CDR3 has 13 amino acids. Trimming took off 6 bases at V and 2 bases at J, with 10 bases between the two ends. The germline CDR1 and CDR2 sequences are MDHEN and SYDVKM.

The V call is TRBV2, the J call TRBJ1-5, with D possibly matching TRBD1 (6 bases). The CDR3 contains 13 residues. V lost 8 bases and J 2 bases, leaving 10 bases between the germline ends. The germline V gene encodes CDR1 SNHLY and CDR2 FYNNEI. The CDR3 reads CASRQDGNQPQHF. The CDR3 DNA is TGTGCCAGCCGACAGGACGGCAATCAGCCCCAGCATTTT.

V gene TRBV30 combines with J gene TRBJ1-6, with D unclear. Trimming stripped 1 base from V and 7 bases from J, with 8 bases between. The CDR3 is 13 residues long. Germline V gene data show CDR1 as GTSNPN and CDR2 as SVGIG (reference sequence). The CDR3 DNA sequence: TGTGCCTGGAGTGCAAAAGAGAATTCACCCCTCCACTTT. Residues: CAWSAKENSPLHF.

This rearrangement joins TRBV19 to TRBJ2-5, with 10 bases fitting TRBD2. Germline-derived CDR1 and CDR2 are LNHDA and SQIVND (reference sequence). V lost 6 bases and J lost 0; bases outside the gene matches: 10. This CDR3 comprises 17 residues. CDR3 in amino acids: CASSLPGLAFNQETQYF. CDR3 bases: TGTGCCAGTAGCCTCCCGGGACTAGCGTTCAACCAAGAGACCCAGTACTTC.

The chain uses TRBV11-2 and TRBJ2-5; D is perhaps TRBD1 or TRBD2 (5 bases each). Germline CDR1 and CDR2: SGHAT and FQNNGV. V dropped 5 bases and J dropped 4 bases, with 23 bases sitting between them. This CDR3 is built from 17 residues. The CDR3 protein is CASSPMGTVGWGETQYF. The CDR3 DNA is TGTGCCAGCAGCCCGATGGGGACCGTAGGTTGGGGAGAGACCCAGTACTTC. The variable domain in full, completed from reference TRBV11-2 and TRBJ2-5, reads EAGVAQSPRYKIIEKRQSVAFWCNPISGHATLYWYQQILGQGPKLLIQFQNNGVVDDSQLPKDRFSAERLKGVDSTLKIQPAKLEDSAVYLCASSPMGTVGWGETQYFGPGTRLLVL.

J is TRBJ2-1 and V is TRBV6-2 or TRBV6-3; TRBD1 aligns across 9 bases. The ends lost 2 bases at V and 7 bases at J; junction bases unmatched: 9. The CDR3 length is 16 residues. The germline V gene has CDR1 MNHEY and CDR2 SVGEGT. This CDR3 is CASSYIRTGVVNEQFF. The CDR3 DNA reads as TGTGCCAGCAGTTACATTAGGACAGGGGTGGTAAATGAGCAGTTCTTC.

This chain connects TRBV7-9 to TRBJ2-5, with D uncertain. Deletions cut 2 bases from V and 1 base from J, with 8 bases between. CDR1 is SEHNR and CDR2 is FQNEAQ in the germline V gene (reference sequence). The CDR3 runs to 14 residues. CDR3 amino acids: CASSLSGSQETQYF. CDR3 DNA sequence: TGTGCCAGCAGCTTATCGGGCAGCCAAGAGACCCAGTACTTC.

This clone was found a few times. The chain employs TRBV6-7 and TRBJ2-3; D is undetermined. TRBV6-7 is an ORF; its function is uncertain. V lost 4 bases, J lost 0 bases, and 20 bases lay in between. There are 18 residues in the CDR3. The CDR3 sequence: CASSSFDITPSSTDTQYF. The CDR3 DNA sequence: TGTGCCAGCAGTTCCTTTGACATCACACCATCCAGCACAGATACGCAGTATTTT.

V is TRBV18 and J is TRBJ2-1, with 9 bases matching TRBD1. The germline V gene has CDR1 KGHSH and CDR2 LQKENI. CDR3 length: 18 amino acids. J was trimmed by 8 bases and V by 4 bases; bases with no gene match: 18. In nucleotides, the CDR3 is TGTGCCAGCTCACGACAAGGGACAGGGCGCCAAATAAGGGATGAGCAGTTCTTC. Its protein product is CASSRQGTGRQIRDEQFF.

The rearrangement joins TRBV14 to TRBJ1-2; D might be TRBD1 (5 bases). The CDR3 has 14 residues. The V end was cut by 1 base, the J end by 3 bases, with 9 bases between. Germline V gene lookup returns CDR1 SGHDN and CDR2 FVKESK. CDR3 region: CASSQAEGHYGYTF. The CDR3 DNA reads as TGTGCCAGCAGCCAAGCTGAGGGGCACTATGGCTACACCTTC.

The V gene is TRBV27, the J gene TRBJ2-1; TRBD2 matches 7 bases. V was clipped by 3 bases and J by 8 bases; unmatched bases: 7. CDR1 MNHEY and CDR2 SMNVEV come from the germline V gene (reference sequence). This CDR3 region has 14 residues. The CDR3 coding sequence is TGTGCCAGCAGTTTGGCGGGAGTAGGCTATGAGCAGTTCTTC. This gives the protein CASSLAGVGYEQFF.

V and J are TRBV3-1 (or the pseudogene TRBV3-2) and TRBJ2-3, with D hard to call. Trimming pared 2 bases from V and 2 bases from J, leaving 5 bases between. Germline V gene lookup returns CDR1 LGHDT and CDR2 YNNKEL (reference sequence). The CDR3 is made up of 13 amino acids. The CDR3 DNA reads as TGTGCCAGCAGCCAAATGACCACAGATACGCAGTATTTT. This translates into CASSQMTTDTQYF.

The chain combines TRBV6-2 or TRBV6-3 with TRBJ2-7, with 9 nucleotides matching TRBD2. The J segment lost 2 bases and the V segment lost 0 bases, leaving 8 bases of the junction unmatched. The CDR3 contains 17 residues. Germline lookup yields CDR1 MNHEY and CDR2 SVGEGT. The CDR3 spells CASSYSKISGRPYEQYF. CDR3 bases: TGTGCCAGCAGTTACTCGAAGATAAGCGGGAGGCCCTACGAGCAGTACTTC.

CDR3 sequence (DNA): TGCAGCGTTCCCACGTCGGCATGGGCGGGAGGGGGCACCGGGGAGCTGTTTTTT. Protein: CSVPTSAWAGGGTGELFF. The J gene is TRBJ2-2, the V gene TRBV29-1; 9 nucleotides agree with TRBD2. V was clipped by 5 bases and J by 4 bases; unmatched bases: 17. Germline V gene sequence: CDR1 SQVTM, CDR2 ANQGSEA. The CDR3 runs to 18 residues.

This chain links TRBV27 with TRBJ2-3; tentatively, D is TRBD1 (5 bases). The V end was cut by 3 bases, the J end by 5 bases, with 6 bases between. The CDR3 covers 12 residues. The germline gives CDR1 MNHEY, CDR2 SMNVEV (reference sequence). CDR3 amino acids: CASSLQGDTQYF. CDR3 nucleotide sequence: TGTGCCAGCAGTTTGCAGGGAGATACGCAGTATTTT.

The rearrangement uses TRBV6-4 and TRBJ1-2, with no clear D. This CDR3 spans 14 amino acids. The V and J ends lost 6 bases and 5 bases respectively, with 16 bases between them. Germline-derived CDR1 and CDR2 are MRHNA and SNTAGT. CDR3 nucleotide sequence: TGTGCCAGCAGGGTGCAGCAGCAGGCTTATGGCTACACCTTC. Protein: CASRVQQQAYGYTF.